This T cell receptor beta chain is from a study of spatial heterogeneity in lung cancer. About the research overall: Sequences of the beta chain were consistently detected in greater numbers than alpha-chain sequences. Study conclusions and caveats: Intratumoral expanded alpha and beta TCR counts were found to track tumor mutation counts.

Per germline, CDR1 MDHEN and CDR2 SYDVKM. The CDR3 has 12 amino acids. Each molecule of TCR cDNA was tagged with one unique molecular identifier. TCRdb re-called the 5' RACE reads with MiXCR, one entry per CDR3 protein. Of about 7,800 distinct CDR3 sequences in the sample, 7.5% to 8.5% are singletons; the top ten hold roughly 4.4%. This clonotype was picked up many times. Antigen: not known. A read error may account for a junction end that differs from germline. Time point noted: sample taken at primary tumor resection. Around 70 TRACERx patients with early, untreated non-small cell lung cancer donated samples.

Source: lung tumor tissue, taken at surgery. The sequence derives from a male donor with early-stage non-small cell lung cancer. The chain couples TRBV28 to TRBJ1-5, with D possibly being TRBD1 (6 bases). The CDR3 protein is CASSLAGGAQHF. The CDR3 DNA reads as TGTGCCAGCAGTTTAGCGGGGGGCGCCCAACATTTT.